This TCR beta chain derives from a study of blood T cell repertoires in COVID-19. Looking at the study overall: PBMCs, B-cell-depleted T cells, or T cells were the source of the cDNA or gDNA that made up the material.

This clone came up once. Only in-frame clones appear in the TCRdb table, and some are missing; sequencing was by immunoSEQ multiplex PCR. The data hold some 290,000 clones, with nearly 90% observed a single time. V lost 2 bases and J 0 bases, leaving 13 bases between the germline ends. This CDR3 comprises 16 residues. Germline CDR1 and CDR2: MDHEN and SYDVKM. The chain combines TRBV28 with TRBJ1-1, with a weak D call TRBD1 (5 bases). Sample: peripheral blood. The TCR originated in a woman aged 40 to 50 with COVID-19, enrolled during active disease. The CDR3 DNA follows: TGTGCCAGCAGTTTACCCTTGGGACTTATGAACACTGAAGCTTTCTTT. Translation gives CASSLPLGLMNTEAFF.